This TCR beta chain is drawn from a study of tumor-infiltrating lymphocytes in primary liver carcinoma. Across the study: The study included patients who were men and women aged 30 to 69 years. Tumor lesions were T1-T3 N0M0 and spanned roughly 4 to 10 cm.

This clonotype was picked up many times. Its antigen is not known. The authors took blood RNA from unsorted whole blood and also extracted germline DNA. TCR beta cDNA was made from 500 ng total RNA with a constant-region primer. Modified slightly, ARM-PCR produced TCR beta libraries over three nested multiplex PCR rounds. Investigators reported that the first two PCR rounds, at roughly 11 cycles each, used TRBV1-TRBV30 forward primers with a C-beta reverse primer. Each CDR3 protein is one row after TCRdb ran MiXCR on the multiplex PCR reads. Of about 300,000 distinct CDR3 sequences in the sample, roughly 60% were seen once. Trimming removed 4 bases from V and 8 bases from J, with 15 bases in between. The germline gives CDR1 LGHNA, CDR2 YNFKEQ. The CDR3 is 14 amino acids. Findings and caveats of the study: Because the samples were bulk unsorted, the study did not compare CD4+ and CD8+ repertoires. Tumor-adjacent and tumor-blood pairs shared a smaller degree of overlap than tumor region pairs.

This TCR came from a man aged 35 to 55 with primary liver carcinoma and hepatitis B virus infection. The gene calls are TRBV4-2 and TRBJ2-1; D call uncertain. The sequenced material came from peripheral blood. CDR3 coding DNA: TGTGCCAGCAGCCCGGTCGGCTCCCGGGATGAGCAGTTCTTC. Encoded protein: CASSPVGSRDEQFF.